This entry describes one T cell receptor beta chain. Antigen specificity is unknown. The source of the sample is a study of identical twins. The J segment lost 8 bases and the V segment lost 7 bases, leaving 11 bases of the junction unmatched. The CDR3 is 13 amino acids. The germline CDR1 and CDR2 sequences are SQVTM and ANQGSEA. Study observations and caveats: Insertions ran lower in abundant cord blood beta clonotypes, though not in memory repertoires. The same donors were not followed; conclusions instead depended on cross-sectional statistical analysis.

Template switching added a universal primer binding site, and final cDNA carried unique molecular identifiers. TCRdb re-called the 5' RACE reads through MiXCR, storing one row per CDR3 protein. Here the sample spans 650,000 to 800,000 distinct CDR3 sequences, roughly 8% being singletons. These data also formed part of another study, on yellow fever vaccine responses in identical twins.

The chain carries TRBV29-1 and TRBJ1-1; TRBD1 matches at 9 bases. The sequenced sample was PBMCs. The TCR was taken from a woman aged 18-29 years in good health. In nucleotides, the CDR3 is TGCAGCGCCGCTCTCACAGGGGGCGCGGAAGCTTTCTTT. This sequence encodes CSAALTGGAEAFF.